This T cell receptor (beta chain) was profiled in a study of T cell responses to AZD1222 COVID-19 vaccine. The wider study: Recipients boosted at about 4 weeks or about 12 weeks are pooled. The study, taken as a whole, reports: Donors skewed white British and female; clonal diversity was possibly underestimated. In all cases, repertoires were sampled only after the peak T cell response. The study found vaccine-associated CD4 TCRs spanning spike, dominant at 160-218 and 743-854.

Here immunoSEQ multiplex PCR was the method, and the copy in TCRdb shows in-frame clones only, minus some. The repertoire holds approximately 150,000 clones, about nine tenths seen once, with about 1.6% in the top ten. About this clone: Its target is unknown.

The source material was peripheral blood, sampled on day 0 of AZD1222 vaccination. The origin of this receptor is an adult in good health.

CDR3 protein: CASSVGAREDGEQFF. CDR3 sequence (DNA): TGTGCCAGCAGCGTAGGGGCCCGGGAGGACGGTGAGCAGTTCTTC. The rearrangement uses TRBV9 and TRBJ2-1; TRBD2 aligns across 7 bases. The CDR3 length is 15 residues. CDR1 SGDLS and CDR2 YYNGEE come from the germline V gene. Unmatched junction bases numbered 9, after V lost 0 bases and J lost 9 bases.